Below, 25 T cell receptor beta chains from the same sample are listed, as sequenced in a study of blood T cells in healthy people across ages. PCR was performed a second time for roughly 6 to 12 cycles using a sample-barcoded 5' primer and a J-beta primer mix. TCRdb independently ran MiXCR on the 5' RACE reads; one entry per CDR3 protein. Of some 710,000 distinct CDR3 sequences listed, about half are singletons. The sample comprised blood. The origin of the receptors is an elderly man in good health.

The chain's CDR3 is CASSGGTGGNEKLFF. The CDR3 nucleotides read TGTGCCAGCAGTGGGGGGACAGGGGGAAATGAAAAACTGTTTTTT. The rearrangement joins TRBV6-1 to TRBJ1-4, with 11 nucleotides matching TRBD1. The CDR3 loop spans 15 amino acids. The trim removed 4 bases at V and 5 bases at J, leaving 3 bases unmatched. Germline values: CDR1 MNHNS, CDR2 SASEGT.

The J gene is TRBJ2-2, the V gene TRBV5-1, with 10 bases fitting TRBD1. The germline V gene encodes CDR1 SGHRS and CDR2 YFSETQ. J lost 10 bases, V lost 5 bases, and 20 bases had no gene match. This CDR3 contains 18 residues. The CDR3 spells CASSPRGQGYTGSVELFF. The CDR3 region has the DNA TGCGCCAGCAGTCCCAGGGGACAGGGGTACACAGGATCTGTGGAGCTGTTTTTT.

The CDR3 protein is CASSLAVGALNTEAFF. CDR3 bases: TGCGCCAGCAGCTTGGCCGTCGGAGCCTTGAACACTGAAGCTTTCTTT. This rearrangement joins TRBV5-1 to TRBJ1-1; D ambiguous. V shed 0 bases and J shed 0 bases, with 12 bases lying between them. The germline V gene encodes CDR1 SGHRS and CDR2 YFSETQ. The CDR3 has 16 residues.

The chain joins TRBV14 to TRBJ1-1; D is perhaps TRBD1 (5 bases). The CDR3 has 12 amino acids. Trimming removed 6 bases from V and 7 bases from J, with 12 bases in between. In germline, CDR1 is SGHDN, CDR2 FVKESK. CDR3 nucleotides: TGTGCCAGCAGTCTACAGGACGATGAAGCTTTCTTT. This codes for CASSLQDDEAFF.

As regards this clonotype: It may be a read error: a sequence one base away is much more abundant. The V gene is TRBV12-3 or TRBV12-4, the J gene TRBJ1-2; no reliable D call. This CDR3 has 13 amino acids. CDR3 DNA: TGTGCCGGCAGTCGTTCAGCTAACTATGGCTACACCTTC. It is translated as CAGSRSANYGYTF.

This clonotype was observed a single time. The chain combines TRBV5-1 with TRBJ2-2; D possibly matches TRBD1 or TRBD2 (5 bases each). The V gene's germline CDR1 is SGHRS and CDR2 YFSETQ. There are 13 residues in the CDR3. Trimming pared 2 bases from V and 7 bases from J, leaving 9 bases between. The CDR3 spells CASSFRGDGELFF. CDR3 bases: TGCGCCAGCAGCTTTCGAGGGGACGGGGAGCTGTTTTTT.

This clonotype was observed a single time. The rearrangement joins TRBV14 to TRBJ2-1; 7 nucleotides line up with TRBD2. Germline V lookup: CDR1 SGHDN, CDR2 FVKESK. The ends lost 1 base at V and 4 bases at J; junction bases unmatched: 7. CDR3 length equals 16 residues. CDR3 sequence: CASSQVQAGPYNEQFF. CDR3 DNA sequence: TGTGCCAGCAGCCAAGTTCAAGCGGGACCTTACAATGAGCAGTTCTTC.

Of note for this clonotype: One base away lies a much larger clone, so this may be a sequencing read error. The V gene is TRBV20-1, the J gene TRBJ2-1, with TRBD1 matching over 9 bases. The CDR3 is made up of 19 amino acids. Per germline, CDR1 DFQATT and CDR2 SNEGSKA (reference sequence). The V gene end was trimmed by 1 base and the J gene end by 4 bases; junction bases not matched to a gene: 17. The CDR3 coding sequence is TGCAGTGCTAGAGCAACAGGGGGCCATGGGACCAAGGGGTACAATGAGCAGTTCTTC. Translated: CSARATGGHGTKGYNEQFF.

This clonotype has more than one count but fewer than ten. The chain recombines TRBV12-3 or TRBV12-4 with TRBJ1-4; weak D call: TRBD1 (5 bases). Trimming shortened V by 3 bases and J by 4 bases, and 12 bases separated the two germline ends. The CDR3 covers 15 residues. The CDR3 loop reads CASSLAGTGNEKLFF. CDR3 bases: TGTGCCAGCAGTTTGGCCGGGACGGGTAATGAAAAACTGTTTTTT.

The V gene is TRBV20-1, the J gene TRBJ2-1; 7 positions agree with TRBD1. The V gene end was trimmed by 8 bases and the J gene end by 5 bases; junction bases not matched to a gene: 3. The CDR3 has 11 residues. The germline V gene encodes CDR1 DFQATT and CDR2 SNEGSKA (reference sequence). CDR3 in amino acids: CSPGQNNEQFF. Here the CDR3 DNA reads TGCAGTCCGGGACAGAACAATGAGCAGTTCTTC.

With respect to this clonotype: A read error may explain this, as a much larger clone is one base away. The chain has TRBV28 and TRBJ2-3; 9 positions agree with TRBD2. Germline V lookup: CDR1 MDHEN, CDR2 SYDVKM. CDR3 length: 15 residues. CDR3: CVSSFGSGSTDTQYF. The CDR3 DNA reads TGTGTCAGCAGTTTTGGTAGCGGGAGTACAGATACGCAGTATTTT.

This sequence joins TRBV11-3 and TRBJ2-7; D tentatively fits TRBD1 or TRBD2 (7 bases each). Germline V gene lookup returns CDR1 SGHNT and CDR2 YENEEA. The V and J ends lost 6 bases and 2 bases respectively, with 17 bases between them. The CDR3 runs to 15 residues. CDR3 nucleotide sequence: TGTGCCAGCAGTACAGGGGCGGGGGAAACCTACGAGCAGTACTTC. The encoded protein is CASSTGAGETYEQYF.

The chain uses TRBV5-1 and TRBJ1-1; D may be TRBD1 (6 bases). CDR1 is SGHRS, CDR2 YFSETQ, per germline. This CDR3 region has 15 residues. V lost 4 bases and J lost 0, with 13 bases in between. As DNA, the CDR3 is TGCGCCAGCAGCCCCGGGACACCGATGAACACTGAAGCTTTCTTT. It specifies CASSPGTPMNTEAFF.

This clonotype was counted between two and nine times. The rearrangement links TRBV5-1 to TRBJ2-6; D may be TRBD1 (6 bases). The CDR3 runs to 17 residues. With 4 bases removed from V and 3 bases from J, the gap between germline ends came to 17 bases. The germline V gene has CDR1 SGHRS and CDR2 YFSETQ. The CDR3 DNA sequence: TGCGCCAGCAGCCTGGGGACAAGAGTAGATGGGGCCAACGTCCTGACTTTC. This gives the protein CASSLGTRVDGANVLTF.

The rearrangement joins TRBV28 to TRBJ1-5; D is possibly TRBD1 (5 bases). This CDR3 has 18 residues. The V end lost 6 bases, the J end lost 5 bases, and 26 bases lay between the germline ends. Germline CDR1 is MDHEN and CDR2 is SYDVKM. The DNA for the CDR3 is TGTGCCAGCAGCTATTTCGGGGGTTATGGCCCCGATCATCAGCCCCAGCATTTT. Translation: CASSYFGGYGPDHQPQHF.

This clonotype was recorded once. The chain employs TRBV12-3 or TRBV12-4 and TRBJ2-2; D uncertain. The V gene lost 6 bases and the J gene lost 5 bases, with 10 bases spanning the gap. The CDR3 runs 13 residues. CDR3 amino acids: CASSPMLTGELFF. The DNA of the CDR3 is TGTGCCAGCAGCCCAATGCTAACCGGGGAGCTGTTTTTT.

The genes are TRBV7-2 and TRBJ2-5; 10 nucleotides align to TRBD2. V was clipped by 4 bases and J by 5 bases; unmatched bases: 10. Germline CDR1 reads SGHTA; CDR2 reads FQGNSA. The CDR3 contains 16 residues. The CDR3 DNA reads TGTGCCAGCAGCTCCTGGATAGCGGGAGGTTATGAGACCCAGTACTTC. Encoded protein: CASSSWIAGGYETQYF.

The rearrangement uses TRBV5-1 and TRBJ2-7; 10 nucleotides align to TRBD2. Matching the DNA end better, TRBJ2-5 makes the J call doubtful. Germline CDR1 reads SGHRS; CDR2 reads YFSETQ. This CDR3 has 16 amino acids. CDR3 residues: CASSLTTSGFQETQYF. The CDR3 nucleotides are TGCGCCAGCAGCTTGACGACTAGCGGGTTCCAAGAGACCCAGTACTTC.

This chain connects TRBV15 to TRBJ2-7; 9 bases are a match to TRBD2. Germline V gene data show CDR1 as LNHNV and CDR2 as YYDKDF (reference sequence). Trimming at V came to 3 bases and at J to 4 bases, leaving 4 bases not matched to a gene. The CDR3 has 14 amino acids. The CDR3, as DNA: TGTGCCACCAGCAGGAGCGGGAGGTCGTACGAGCAGTACTTC. It codes for CATSRSGRSYEQYF.

V and J are TRBV5-1 and TRBJ2-1; D might be TRBD1 or TRBD2, each matching 5 bases. Matching the DNA end better, TRBJ2-7 makes the J call doubtful. Germline V lookup: CDR1 SGHRS, CDR2 YFSETQ. The CDR3 extends over 17 amino acids. CDR3 DNA sequence: TGCGCCAGCAGCGTAGTGGCTGCCGGGACCGCCGTAGGGGAGCAGTACTTC. It specifies CASSVVAAGTAVGEQYF.

This clonotype was observed many times. V usage is TRBV20-1 and J usage is TRBJ2-1; D is possibly TRBD2 (5 bases). The CDR3 covers 13 residues. Per germline, CDR1 DFQATT and CDR2 SNEGSKA (reference sequence). Trimming pared 2 bases from V and 7 bases from J, leaving 12 bases between. CDR3 region: CSARSWTGNEQFF. CDR3 nucleotide sequence: TGCAGTGCTAGATCATGGACGGGAAATGAGCAGTTCTTC.

This clonotype appeared once. V is TRBV24-1 and J is TRBJ2-5; a possible D gene is TRBD1 (5 bases). The CDR3 length is 15 residues. Trimming left V 0 bases short and J 1 base short, with 8 bases between. The V gene's germline CDR1 is KGHDR and CDR2 SFDVKD. The CDR3: CATSDLFQGQETQYF. The DNA of the CDR3 is TGTGCCACCAGTGATTTGTTCCAGGGCCAAGAGACCCAGTACTTC.

V usage is TRBV6-2 or TRBV6-3 and J usage is TRBJ2-5; 7 bases match TRBD2. The CDR3 is made up of 14 amino acids. Germline values: CDR1 MNHEY, CDR2 SVGEGT. Germline trimming cut 10 bases from V and 11 bases from J; bases unmatched to any gene: 19. The DNA of the CDR3 is TGTGCCACCGGGGAGACTAGCTCCTACAATGAGCAGTACTTC. Residues: CATGETSSYNEQYF.

The rearrangement uses TRBV28 and TRBJ2-5, with TRBD1 matching over 11 bases. V gave up 3 bases and J gave up 5 bases; unmatched junction bases: 11. CDR1 and CDR2 from the germline V gene are MDHEN and SYDVKM. The CDR3 loop spans 17 amino acids. CDR3 sequence (DNA): TGTGCCAGCAGTTTGAGGACAGGGGGCGTCGGTTGGGAGACCCAGTACTTC. Encoded protein: CASSLRTGGVGWETQYF.

The chain has TRBV10-2 and TRBJ2-7, with 7 bases identical to TRBD1. V lost 6 bases and J lost 2; bases outside the gene matches: 13. Germline CDR1 reads WSHSY; CDR2 reads SAAADI. The CDR3 has 16 amino acids. CDR3 protein: CASRAIGTDVTYEQYF. In DNA form, the CDR3 reads TGCGCCAGCAGAGCGATCGGGACAGATGTAACCTACGAGCAGTACTTC.